These 32 T cell receptor beta chains share one sample of origin, sequenced in a study of T-cell memory formation after mild COVID-19. TCRdb used MiXCR to reprocess the 5' RACE reads, holding one entry per CDR3 protein. The sample lists over 120,000 distinct CDR3 sequences, 6% to 7% occurring once. Sequencing was performed on PBMCs or a T cell subset sorted from them (not recorded which). The receptors derive from an adult woman who had mild COVID-19 (a few samples of this study predate the infection). Cell type and time point are not known.

There are a few counts of this clonotype. This chain joins TRBV20-1 and TRBJ1-1, with D possibly matching TRBD1 (6 bases). This CDR3 comprises 14 residues. Trimming shortened V by 6 bases and J by 2 bases, and 16 bases separated the two germline ends. Per the germline V gene, CDR1 is DFQATT and CDR2 is SNEGSKA (reference sequence). CDR3 loop: CSARGGSGNTEAFF. The CDR3 DNA sequence: TGCAGTGCAAGGGGGGGGAGTGGAAACACTGAAGCTTTCTTT.

The gene calls are TRBV5-1 and TRBJ2-1; D may be TRBD2 (5 bases). Germline lookup yields CDR1 SGHRS and CDR2 YFSETQ. This CDR3 region has 14 residues. V was pared by 4 bases and J by 8 bases, with 16 bases between. The chain's CDR3 is CASSPPASSHEQFF. The DNA for the CDR3 is TGCGCCAGCAGCCCCCCGGCTAGCTCACATGAGCAGTTCTTC.

In this sample, this clonotype turned up many times. The V call is TRBV7-9, the J call TRBJ2-1; possible D gene TRBD1, 5 bases. Germline lookup yields CDR1 SEHNR and CDR2 FQNEAQ (reference sequence). V lost 3 bases to trimming and J lost 2 bases, with 11 bases between them. The CDR3 is made up of 15 amino acids. The CDR3: CASSLSGRTYNEQFF. The CDR3 DNA sequence: TGTGCCAGCAGCTTGTCAGGGCGGACCTACAATGAGCAGTTCTTC.

At least ten counts were recorded for this clonotype. This chain links TRBV7-2 with TRBJ1-1, with D possibly TRBD1 on 5 matching bases. The CDR3 is made up of 13 amino acids. Trimming removed 2 bases at V and 3 bases at J, with 7 bases between. Germline V CDR1 and CDR2: SGHTA, FQGNSA. CDR3 coding DNA: TGTGCCAGCAGCTTACTGGGACACACTGAAGCTTTCTTT. It is translated as CASSLLGHTEAFF.

This clonotype was observed at least ten times. V is TRBV12-3 or TRBV12-4 and J is TRBJ1-2; no clear D. Trimming stripped 7 bases from V and 5 bases from J, with 17 bases between. The CDR3 is 14 amino acids. CDR3 residues: CASTRGIVAYGYTF. CDR3 nucleotides: TGTGCCAGCACCCGTGGGATAGTCGCGTATGGCTACACCTTC.

The chain links TRBV6-2 or TRBV6-3 to TRBJ2-4; 12 bases match TRBD2. CDR3 length: 20 residues. Germline CDR1 is MNHEY and CDR2 is SVGEGT. The V segment lost 5 bases and the J segment 1 base; nucleotides outside the gene matches: 15. Written as DNA, the CDR3 is TGTGCCAGCAGTCACGTTCGACTAGCGGGAGATGTCAAGGCCAAAAACATTCAGTACTTC. Its protein product is CASSHVRLAGDVKAKNIQYF.

This clonotype was found a few times. The V and J genes are TRBV5-1 and TRBJ2-7; TRBD1 matches 9 bases. The CDR3 is 16 residues long. Germline CDR1 is SGHRS and CDR2 is YFSETQ. V shed 0 bases and J 3 bases; nucleotides not matched to a gene: 7. The CDR3 DNA follows: TGCGCCAGCAGCTTGGGAGGGACAGGGACTTTCTACGAGCAGTACTTC. This codes for CASSLGGTGTFYEQYF. Looking up the rest from reference TRBV5-1 and TRBJ2-7 gives the full variable domain: KAGVTQTPRYLIKTRGQQVTLSCSPISGHRSVSWYQQTPGQGLQFLFEYFSETQRNKGNFPGRFSGRQFSNSRSEMNVSTLELGDSALYLCASSLGGTGTFYEQYFGPGTRLTVT.

This clonotype showed up many times. J is TRBJ1-1 and V is TRBV5-1; a possible D gene is TRBD1 (5 bases). The V and J ends lost 0 bases and 6 bases respectively, with 9 bases between them. The CDR3 extends over 13 amino acids. Germline V gene data show CDR1 as SGHRS and CDR2 as YFSETQ. CDR3 DNA: TGCGCCAGCAGCTTGGCGGGGACCCCTGAAGCTTTCTTT. Its translation: CASSLAGTPEAFF.

The chain links TRBV15 to TRBJ2-3; 9 nucleotides align to TRBD2. The CDR3 is 16 residues long. Germline values: CDR1 LNHNV, CDR2 YYDKDF (reference sequence). The V gene end was trimmed by 3 bases and the J gene end by 0 bases; junction bases not matched to a gene: 4. The CDR3 DNA follows: TGTGCCACCAGCAGGACTAGCGGACCTAGCACAGATACGCAGTATTTT. Translating gives CATSRTSGPSTDTQYF.

This clonotype was seen many times. The rearrangement uses TRBV12-3 or TRBV12-4 and TRBJ2-7; a possible D gene is TRBD1 (6 bases). The CDR3 is 14 amino acids. V lost 6 bases to trimming and J lost 2 bases, with 14 bases between them. The CDR3 DNA follows: TGTGCCAGCAGGGTGGACAGACCTCCCTACGAGCAGTACTTC. Translating gives CASRVDRPPYEQYF.

This clonotype was seen many times. The DNA of the CDR3 is TGTGCCAGCAGCCGGGGGACAGGGATCTACGAGCAGTACTTC. It encodes CASSRGTGIYEQYF. The gene calls are TRBV3-1 and TRBJ2-7; TRBD1 matches 9 bases. V shed 4 bases, J shed 3 bases, and the junction held 4 bases outside the gene matches. CDR3 length equals 14 residues. Germline V gives CDR1 LGHDT, CDR2 YNNKEL (reference sequence).

The sample holds many counts of this clonotype. The V call is TRBV20-1, the J call TRBJ2-1; TRBD2 agrees at 7 bases. The germline CDR1 and CDR2 sequences are DFQATT and SNEGSKA (reference sequence). The CDR3 spans 14 residues. Trimming at V came to 0 bases and at J to 10 bases, leaving 9 bases not matched to a gene. The CDR3 nucleotides are TGCAGTGCTAGAGATGGGAGGGGAGTTGCGGAGCAGTTCTTC. Its protein product is CSARDGRGVAEQFF.

This clonotype occurred a few times. The CDR3 region is CASSPNRGSNTGELFF. CDR3 nucleotides: TGTGCCAGCAGTCCAAACAGGGGGAGTAACACCGGGGAGCTGTTTTTT. V usage is TRBV7-3 and J usage is TRBJ2-2; 8 nucleotides line up with TRBD1. V shed 6 bases and J 2 bases; nucleotides not matched to a gene: 8. CDR1 is SGHTA and CDR2 is FQGTGA in the germline V gene. CDR3 length: 16 amino acids. Full variable domain (remainder filled in from reference TRBV7-3 and TRBJ2-2): GAGVSQTPSNKVTEKGKYVELRCDPISGHTALYWYRQSLGQGPEFLIYFQGTGAADDSGLPNDRFFAVRPEGSVSTLKIQRTERGDSAVYLCASSPNRGSNTGELFFGEGSRLTVL.

The chain has TRBV12-3 or TRBV12-4 and TRBJ1-1; the D gene is possibly TRBD1 (6 bases). The CDR3 totals 15 residues. V shed 8 bases and J shed 5 bases, with 21 bases lying between them. DNA for the CDR3: TGTGCCAGCCAAGTCGGGGGGCCTGGCGGGACTGAAGCTTTCTTT. Translating gives CASQVGGPGGTEAFF.

This chain uses TRBV13 with TRBJ2-3; no reliable D call. CDR1 is PRHDT, CDR2 FYEKMQ, per germline (reference sequence). The CDR3 sequence is 12 residues long. V lost 1 base and J 4 bases, leaving 3 bases between the germline ends. The CDR3 protein is CASSLDADTQYF. In nucleotides, the CDR3 is TGTGCCAGCAGCTTAGACGCAGATACGCAGTATTTT.

Many counts were recorded for this clonotype. J is TRBJ2-3 and V is TRBV20-1; D is uncertain. CDR1 and CDR2 (germline): DFQATT, SNEGSKA (reference sequence). The CDR3 runs 9 residues. The CDR3 spells CNLGDTQYF. The DNA for the CDR3 is TGCAATCTAGGAGATACGCAGTATTTT.

This clonotype was found many times. The V and J genes are TRBV12-3 or TRBV12-4 and TRBJ2-5, with a weak D call TRBD1 (5 bases). This CDR3 has 13 residues. V was pared by 6 bases and J by 2 bases, with 10 bases between. CDR3 in amino acids: CASRQTAQETQYF. DNA for the CDR3: TGTGCCAGCAGGCAGACAGCTCAAGAGACCCAGTACTTC.

The genes are TRBV9 and TRBJ2-7; no clear D gene. Germline V lookup: CDR1 SGDLS, CDR2 YYNGEE. CDR3 length: 14 amino acids. Trimming cost V 4 bases and J 4 bases, with 15 bases left between them. CDR3 amino acids: CASSMTQEAYEQYF. For the CDR3, the DNA is TGTGCCAGCAGCATGACCCAAGAGGCTTACGAGCAGTACTTC.

As regards this clonotype: Mismatch with germline at one junction end may stem from a read error. J is TRBJ1-6 and V is TRBV5-5, with a weak D call TRBD1 (6 bases). This CDR3 contains 12 residues. The germline CDR1 and CDR2 sequences are SGHKS and YYEKEE (reference sequence). Here the CDR3 reads CASSAQGQALCF. For the CDR3, the DNA is TGTGCCAGCAGCGCACAGGGTCAGGCCCTCTGCTTT.

This clonotype has just a few counts. The chain carries TRBV23-1 and TRBJ2-7, with 7 bases matching TRBD1. TRBV23-1 is an ORF, and what it does is uncertain. With V trimmed by 8 bases and J by 6 bases, 7 bases remained unmatched. This CDR3 region has 12 residues. CDR3 DNA sequence: TGCGCCAGCTCTCCAGGGGGATGCGAGCAGTACTTC. It encodes CASSPGGCEQYF.

The V call is TRBV12-3 or TRBV12-4, the J call TRBJ1-5; no reliable D call. V shed 3 bases and J shed 4 bases, with 13 bases lying between them. The CDR3 spans 15 residues. The CDR3 nucleotides are TGTGCCAGCAGTTTTTCCAAAGGTAGAAATCAGCCCCAGCATTTT. Translating it yields CASSFSKGRNQPQHF.

The chain has TRBV7-3 and TRBJ2-1; D may correspond to TRBD1 or TRBD2 (5 bases each). In germline, CDR1 is SGHTA, CDR2 FQGTGA. Between the trimmed V and J ends, which lost 5 bases and 1 base, there was a span of 12 bases. The CDR3 length is 15 residues. The CDR3 loop reads CASSPRDVSYNEQFF. The CDR3 region has the DNA TGTGCCAGCAGCCCTCGGGACGTGTCCTACAATGAGCAGTTCTTC. The full variable domain, its missing parts supplied by reference TRBV7-3 and TRBJ2-1, is GAGVSQTPSNKVTEKGKYVELRCDPISGHTALYWYRQSLGQGPEFLIYFQGTGAADDSGLPNDRFFAVRPEGSVSTLKIQRTERGDSAVYLCASSPRDVSYNEQFFGPGTRLTVL.

This clonotype was counted ten times or more. The chain carries TRBV12-3 or TRBV12-4 and TRBJ2-7; D not resolved. V dropped 3 bases and J dropped 3 bases, with 6 bases sitting between them. The CDR3 length is 12 residues. The CDR3 sequence is CASSLDHYEQYF. The CDR3 bases are TGTGCCAGCAGTTTGGACCACTACGAGCAGTACTTC.

This clonotype was found many times. The chain is built from TRBV5-1 and TRBJ2-1; 12 nucleotides line up with TRBD2. Germline lookup yields CDR1 SGHRS and CDR2 YFSETQ. The CDR3 contains 14 residues. The trim removed 4 bases at V and 6 bases at J, leaving 2 bases unmatched. The CDR3 DNA sequence: TGCGCCAGCAGCCCGGGACTAGCGGGCAATGAGCAGTTCTTC. Its translation is CASSPGLAGNEQFF. Combining the CDR3 with reference TRBV5-1 and TRBJ2-1 gives the whole variable domain KAGVTQTPRYLIKTRGQQVTLSCSPISGHRSVSWYQQTPGQGLQFLFEYFSETQRNKGNFPGRFSGRQFSNSRSEMNVSTLELGDSALYLCASSPGLAGNEQFFGPGTRLTVL.

The sample holds many counts of this clonotype. This chain connects TRBV11-2 to TRBJ2-2, with D unresolved. The germline CDR1 and CDR2 sequences are SGHAT and FQNNGV. This CDR3 has 13 amino acids. Trimming pared 7 bases from V and 4 bases from J, leaving 10 bases between. The CDR3: CASKRAATGELFF. In DNA, the CDR3 is TGTGCCAGCAAACGTGCCGCCACCGGGGAGCTGTTTTTT.

The gene calls are TRBV29-1 and TRBJ1-2; perhaps TRBD1 as D (5 bases). V lost 5 bases and J lost 1, with 23 bases in between. The CDR3 loop spans 17 amino acids. The germline CDR1 and CDR2 sequences are SQVTM and ANQGSEA. Written as DNA, the CDR3 is TGCAGCGTTACCATCCCGCCAACCCGGACACTTAACTATGGCTACACCTTC. This translates into CSVTIPPTRTLNYGYTF.

The chain is built from TRBV6-1 and TRBJ2-1; 13 bases match TRBD2. The CDR3 extends over 14 amino acids. The germline gives CDR1 MNHNS, CDR2 SASEGT. The V gene end was trimmed by 4 bases and the J gene end by 9 bases; junction bases not matched to a gene: 3. CDR3: CASSGTSGSGEQFF. CDR3 sequence (DNA): TGTGCCAGCAGTGGGACTAGCGGGAGTGGTGAGCAGTTCTTC.

In this sample, this clonotype turned up many times. The J gene is TRBJ1-1, the V gene TRBV27, with a tentative D call TRBD1 (6 bases). Deletions cut 6 bases from V and 11 bases from J, with 13 bases between. The V gene's germline CDR1 is MNHEY and CDR2 SMNVEV (reference sequence). This CDR3 contains 11 residues. CDR3 in DNA: TGTGCCAGCAGGCTACAGGGTGAGGCTTTCTTT. Translation gives CASRLQGEAFF.

The sample holds a few counts of this clonotype. This sequence joins TRBV20-1 and TRBJ1-3; D not resolved. Trimming shortened V by 6 bases and J by 2 bases, and 8 bases separated the two germline ends. Germline-derived CDR1 and CDR2 are DFQATT and SNEGSKA (reference sequence). The CDR3 is 12 residues long. The CDR3 reads CSAHTPGNTIYF. DNA for the CDR3: TGCAGTGCCCACACCCCTGGAAACACCATATATTTT.

This clonotype was counted at least ten times. The chain recombines TRBV20-1 with TRBJ2-1; possibly TRBD1 for D (5 bases). V was trimmed by 6 bases and J by 2 bases, leaving 20 bases between them. The CDR3 length is 16 residues. CDR1 is DFQATT and CDR2 is SNEGSKA in the germline V gene (reference sequence). The CDR3 DNA is TGCAGTGCCCTGGACCGGGCCCAGGGTGCCTACAATGAGCAGTTCTTC. It translates to CSALDRAQGAYNEQFF.

This clonotype was recorded at least ten times. The chain uses TRBV7-2 and TRBJ2-7; TRBD2 agrees at 7 bases. The CDR3 loop spans 14 amino acids. The V segment lost 5 bases and the J segment 5 bases; nucleotides outside the gene matches: 9. The germline gives CDR1 SGHTA, CDR2 FQGNSA. CDR3 sequence (DNA): TGTGCCAGCAGCGTCGCGGGAGTGAGAGACGAGCAGTACTTC. This translates into CASSVAGVRDEQYF.

In this sample, this clonotype turned up a few times. V and J are TRBV7-2 and TRBJ1-3; 7 bases fit TRBD1. The germline CDR1 and CDR2 sequences are SGHTA and FQGNSA. With 4 bases clipped from V and 2 bases from J, the junction kept 5 bases outside the gene matches. The CDR3 covers 15 residues. The CDR3 DNA follows: TGTGCCAGCAGCTCGACCGGGACAGCTGGAAACACCATATATTTT. This sequence encodes CASSSTGTAGNTIYF. Looking up the rest from reference TRBV7-2 and TRBJ1-3 gives the full variable domain: GAGVSQSPSNKVTEKGKDVELRCDPISGHTALYWYRQSLGQGLEFLIYFQGNSAPDKSGLPSDRFSAERTGGSVSTLTIQRTQQEDSAVYLCASSSTGTAGNTIYFGEGSWLTVV.